The next 20 T cell receptor beta chains were all read from a single sample in a study of T cell responses to AZD1222 COVID-19 vaccine. Here immunoSEQ multiplex PCR was the method, and the copy in TCRdb shows in-frame clones only, minus some. The sample lists more than 95,000 clones, around 88% occurring once. The input for sequencing was peripheral blood, taken on day 0 of AZD1222 vaccination. These receptors were collected from an adult in good health.

This chain uses TRBV6-1 with TRBJ2-5, with 7 bases aligning to TRBD1. The CDR3 loop spans 13 amino acids. The V gene end was trimmed by 6 bases and the J gene end by 4 bases; junction bases not matched to a gene: 5. The germline V gene encodes CDR1 MNHNS and CDR2 SASEGT. The CDR3 DNA sequence: TGTGCCAGCAGGCCCACAGGGGTAGAGACCCAGTACTTC. Protein product: CASRPTGVETQYF.

The V call is TRBV5-5, the J call TRBJ1-5; a possible D gene is TRBD1 (6 bases). The CDR3 is made up of 15 amino acids. The germline V gene encodes CDR1 SGHKS and CDR2 YYEKEE (reference sequence). With 5 bases removed from V and 4 bases from J, the gap between germline ends came to 16 bases. Written as DNA, the CDR3 is TGTGCCAGCAGTTACCGGGACACCCTGAATCAGCCCCAGCATTTT. The encoded protein is CASSYRDTLNQPQHF.

V is TRBV7-2 and J is TRBJ2-5; D remains ambiguous. The length of the CDR3 is 13 residues. Germline CDR1 and CDR2: SGHTA and FQGNSA. V shed 5 bases and J shed 2 bases, with 9 bases lying between them. CDR3 DNA sequence: TGTGCCAGCAGCCTCAGCATGCAAGAGACCCAGTACTTC. It encodes CASSLSMQETQYF. Full variable domain (remainder filled in from reference TRBV7-2 and TRBJ2-5): GAGVSQSPSNKVTEKGKDVELRCDPISGHTALYWYRQSLGQGLEFLIYFQGNSAPDKSGLPSDRFSAERTGGSVSTLTIQRTQQEDSAVYLCASSLSMQETQYFGPGTRLLVL.

Worth noting for this clone: One end of the junction varies from germline; a read error may be responsible. CDR3 loop: CASSLAKNIQYF. The DNA for the CDR3 is TGTGCCAGCAGCCTAGCCAAAAACATTCAGTACTTC. This chain joins TRBV7-8 and TRBJ2-4; no reliable D call. This CDR3 region has 12 residues. The germline V gene has CDR1 SGHVS and CDR2 FQNEAQ.

The V gene is TRBV3-1 (or the pseudogene TRBV3-2), the J gene TRBJ2-3, with D perhaps TRBD2 (6 bases). Germline CDR1 and CDR2: LGHDT and YNNKEL (reference sequence). The CDR3 length is 17 residues. V lost 4 bases, J lost 4 bases, and 21 bases lay in between. The CDR3 DNA follows: TGTGCCAGCAGCCCCGTTGGTCCGGGAGCGAGGGCAGATACGCAGTATTTT. Translation gives CASSPVGPGARADTQYF.

J is TRBJ2-3 and V is TRBV30; 14 positions match TRBD2. The germline gives CDR1 GTSNPN, CDR2 SVGIG (reference sequence). Trimming at V came to 3 bases and at J to 4 bases, leaving 6 bases not matched to a gene. This CDR3 is 16 amino acids long. CDR3 residues: CAWSAGTSGSPDTQYF. The CDR3 DNA sequence: TGTGCCTGGAGCGCCGGGACTAGCGGGAGTCCAGATACGCAGTATTTT.

The chain employs TRBV27 and TRBJ1-6, with unresolved D. The germline V and J ends were trimmed by 7 bases and 1 base, with 5 bases remaining between them. This CDR3 region has 13 residues. CDR1 is MNHEY and CDR2 is SMNVEV in the germline V gene (reference sequence). CDR3 loop: CASTGSYNSPLHF. The CDR3 DNA reads TGTGCCAGCACGGGTTCCTATAATTCACCCCTCCACTTT.

The rearrangement links TRBV15 to TRBJ2-4, with 10 bases aligning to TRBD2. Germline trimming cut 0 bases from V and 8 bases from J; bases unmatched to any gene: 7. Germline-derived CDR1 and CDR2 are LNHNV and YYDKDF (reference sequence). The CDR3 is 16 amino acids. The DNA of the CDR3 is TGTGCCACCAGCAGAGATGGAGCGGGGGGGCTATACATTCAGTACTTC. Protein: CATSRDGAGGLYIQYF.

This sequence joins TRBV15 and TRBJ2-1; 10 positions match TRBD2. The germline gives CDR1 LNHNV, CDR2 YYDKDF (reference sequence). Trimming cost V 5 bases and J 6 bases; bases outside gene matches: 10. This CDR3 contains 16 residues. This CDR3 is CATSGLGSGRINEQFF. CDR3 nucleotides: TGTGCCACCAGCGGACTAGGTAGCGGGAGGATCAATGAGCAGTTCTTC. The complete variable domain, with remaining parts taken from reference TRBV15 and TRBJ2-1, reads DAMVIQNPRYQVTQFGKPVTLSCSQTLNHNVMYWYQQKSSQAPKLLFHYYDKDFNNEADTPDNFQSRRPNTSFCFLDIRSPGLGDTAMYLCATSGLGSGRINEQFFGPGTRLTVL.

The chain joins TRBV6-5 to TRBJ2-5, with 7 bases aligning to TRBD1. Germline CDR1 is MNHEY and CDR2 is SVGAGI. The CDR3 length is 15 residues. J lost 5 bases, V lost 8 bases, and 14 bases had no gene match. CDR3 nucleotides: TGTGCCAGCCTACAGGGGCCAAGCCTTCCGGAGACCCAGTACTTC. Translation: CASLQGPSLPETQYF.

The chain combines TRBV6-5 with TRBJ2-1, with D possibly being TRBD2 (5 bases). CDR3 length: 14 residues. Trimming took 6 bases from V and 5 from J, leaving 14 bases between them. CDR1 MNHEY and CDR2 SVGAGI come from the germline V gene. CDR3 in amino acids: CASRVAWRDNEQFF. Written as DNA, the CDR3 is TGTGCCAGCAGAGTGGCTTGGCGGGACAATGAGCAGTTCTTC.

The chain combines TRBV19 with TRBJ1-5; D possibly corresponds to TRBD1 (5 bases). From germline, CDR1 is LNHDA and CDR2 SQIVND (reference sequence). Trimming removed 5 bases from V and 7 bases from J, with 18 bases in between. The CDR3 runs 15 residues. CDR3 nucleotide sequence: TGTGCCAGTAGTGGTAGGGACCGACTAAAACAGCCCCAGCATTTT. The encoded protein is CASSGRDRLKQPQHF.

The V call is TRBV24-1, the J call TRBJ2-7; D might be TRBD1 or TRBD2, each matching 7 bases. This CDR3 region has 15 residues. The ends were cut back, 5 bases at V and 0 bases at J, with 13 bases in the middle. Germline V CDR1 and CDR2: KGHDR, SFDVKD. The CDR3 DNA is TGTGCCACCAGTGTTGGGGGGGACAGCTCCTACGAGCAGTACTTC. It yields the protein CATSVGGDSSYEQYF.

J is TRBJ1-5 and V is TRBV18; tentative D call: TRBD1 (5 bases). Germline loops: CDR1 KGHSH, CDR2 LQKENI. This CDR3 comprises 13 residues. Trimming removed 6 bases at V and 6 bases at J, with 12 bases between. Here the CDR3 reads CASSPTDVQPQHF. The CDR3 DNA follows: TGTGCCAGCTCTCCGACAGACGTTCAGCCCCAGCATTTT.

This chain joins TRBV6-6 and TRBJ2-7, with 10 bases lining up with TRBD2. Germline V gene lookup returns CDR1 MNHNY and CDR2 SVGAGI (reference sequence). V shed 6 bases, J shed 6 bases, and the junction held 11 bases outside the gene matches. The CDR3 sequence is 15 residues long. CDR3 sequence (DNA): TGTGCCAGCAGCCTTCCCGGACTAGCGGAGGGCGAGCAGTACTTC. It is translated as CASSLPGLAEGEQYF.

The V gene is TRBV18, the J gene TRBJ1-3, with unresolved D. Germline lookup yields CDR1 KGHSH and CDR2 LQKENI. The CDR3 runs 15 residues. Trimming removed 3 bases at V and 0 bases at J, with 9 bases between. In DNA, the CDR3 is TGTGCCAGCTCACCGTGGGTGAACTCTGGAAACACCATATATTTT. Translating gives CASSPWVNSGNTIYF.

With respect to this clone: The identical CDR3 is also encoded by other nucleotide sequences in the sample. This rearrangement joins TRBV27 to TRBJ1-2; the D gene is possibly TRBD1 (5 bases). Trimming shortened V by 3 bases and J by 4 bases, and 9 bases separated the two germline ends. This CDR3 is 13 amino acids long. CDR1 and CDR2 (germline): MNHEY, SMNVEV (reference sequence). The CDR3 bases are TGTGCCAGCAGTTTGAGGGGAAGCTATGGCTACACCTTC. Protein sequence: CASSLRGSYGYTF.

The V gene is TRBV12-3 or TRBV12-4, the J gene TRBJ2-2; D not resolved. The CDR3 runs to 13 residues. With 3 bases removed from V and 7 bases from J, the gap between germline ends came to 9 bases. The CDR3 DNA reads as TGTGCCAGCAGTTTGAGGTCGGACGGGGAGCTGTTTTTT. It yields the protein CASSLRSDGELFF.

CDR3 coding DNA: TGTGCCAGCGGCGCAGGACTAAAGAACACTGAAGCTTTCTTT. Its protein is CASGAGLKNTEAFF. This chain connects TRBV28 to TRBJ1-1; D is undetermined. The V and J ends lost 8 bases and 1 base respectively, with 14 bases between them. The germline V gene encodes CDR1 MDHEN and CDR2 SYDVKM. This CDR3 has 14 residues.

This chain joins TRBV18 and TRBJ1-5, with D tentatively TRBD1 (6 bases). V gave up 1 base and J gave up 5 bases, with 6 bases separating them. Looked up from germline, CDR1 is KGHSH and CDR2 is LQKENI. The CDR3 has 13 amino acids. The CDR3 protein is CASSPQGDQPQHF. CDR3 in DNA: TGTGCCAGCTCACCACAGGGGGATCAGCCCCAGCATTTT. Variable domain in full (rest from reference TRBV18 and TRBJ1-5): NAGVMQNPRHLVRRRGQEARLRCSPMKGHSHVYWYRQLPEEGLKFMVYLQKENIIDESGMPKERFSAEFPKEGPSILRIQQVVRGDSAAYFCASSPQGDQPQHFGDGTRLSIL.